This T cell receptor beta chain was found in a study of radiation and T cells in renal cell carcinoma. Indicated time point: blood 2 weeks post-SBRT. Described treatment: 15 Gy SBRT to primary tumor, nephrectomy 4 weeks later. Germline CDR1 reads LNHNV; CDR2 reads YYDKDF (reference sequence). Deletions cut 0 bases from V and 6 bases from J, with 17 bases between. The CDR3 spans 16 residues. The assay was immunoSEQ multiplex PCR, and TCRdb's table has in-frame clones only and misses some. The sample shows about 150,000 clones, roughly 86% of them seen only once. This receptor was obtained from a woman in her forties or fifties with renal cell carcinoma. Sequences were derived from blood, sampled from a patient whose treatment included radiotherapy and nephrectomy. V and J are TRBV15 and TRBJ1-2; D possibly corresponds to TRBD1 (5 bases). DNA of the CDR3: TGTGCCACCAGCAGAGACCTGCAGCCAGGGAGGAATGGCTACACCTTC. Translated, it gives CATSRDLQPGRNGYTF.